This T cell receptor beta chain was captured in a study of cytomegalovirus exposure and HLA in healthy donors. Study-level results: A prior analysis recorded that most TCR beta V segments were productive about 87% or about 30% of the time.

A remark on this clone: The target antigen is unknown.

The PCR made use of 60 Vbeta and 13 Jbeta primers. Some clones are missing from TCRdb's copy, which holds only in-frame ones; the method was immunoSEQ multiplex PCR. The sample gives around 300,000 clones, about 66% of which show up once; around 2.3% is in the top ten. The length of the CDR3 is 17 residues. The germline V gene has CDR1 ENHRY and CDR2 SYGVKD. The junction had 11 bases not matched to a gene; V was cut back by 4 bases and J by 4 bases. The receptor was isolated from a female donor in good health and CMV-seronegative. Material for sequencing was PBMCs. The chain combines TRBV10-3 with TRBJ1-2; TRBD1 agrees at 11 bases. The CDR3 is CAISGAPGQGVTYGYTF. The CDR3 bases are TGTGCCATCAGTGGGGCCCCGGGACAGGGGGTTACCTATGGCTACACCTTC.